This T cell receptor beta chain was identified in a study of vaccination effects on CD4 cells after COVID-19. There are 14 residues in the CDR3. Germline lookup yields CDR1 SGHTA and CDR2 FQGNSA. Trimming cost V 2 bases and J 5 bases, with 11 bases left between them. Antigen-specific CD4+ T cells were expanded with viral peptide pools in the ViraFEST assay before sequencing. Scientists isolated CD4+ T cells after a roughly 10-day culture period ended. Vaccinated recipients, who were negative for nucleocapsid antibodies, had no history of SARS-CoV-2 infection. Cultivation was performed at 1.5 million to 2.5 million PBMC per well with roughly 10 IU/ml IL-2 and around 10 ug/ml peptides added. TCRdb's copy holds only in-frame clones and misses some; the assay was immunoSEQ multiplex PCR. In the table there are around 68,000 clones, about four fifths of which are singletons. Concerning this clone: Its target is unknown.

The sequences come from CD4+ T cells from PBMCs cultured with SARS-CoV-2 spike peptides, collected before COVID-19 vaccination. J is TRBJ2-3 and V is TRBV7-2; maybe TRBD2 (6 bases). This receptor was taken from a human donor who received a COVID-19 vaccine. CDR3 nucleotide sequence: TGTGCCAGCAGCTTACGTTTGGGGGGAGATACGCAGTATTTT. This encodes CASSLRLGGDTQYF.